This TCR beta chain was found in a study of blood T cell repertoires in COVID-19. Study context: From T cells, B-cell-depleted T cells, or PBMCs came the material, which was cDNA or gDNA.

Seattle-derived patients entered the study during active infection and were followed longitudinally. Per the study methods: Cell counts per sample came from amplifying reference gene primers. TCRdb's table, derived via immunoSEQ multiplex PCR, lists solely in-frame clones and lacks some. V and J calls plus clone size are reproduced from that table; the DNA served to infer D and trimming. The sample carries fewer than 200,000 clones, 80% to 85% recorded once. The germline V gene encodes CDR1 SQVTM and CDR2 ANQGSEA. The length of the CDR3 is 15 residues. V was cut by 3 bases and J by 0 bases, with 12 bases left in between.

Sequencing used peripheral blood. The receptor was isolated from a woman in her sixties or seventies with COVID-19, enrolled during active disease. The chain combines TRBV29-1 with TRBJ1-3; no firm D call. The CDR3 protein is CSVEVGSSSGNTIYF. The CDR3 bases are TGCAGCGTTGAGGTGGGGAGTAGCTCTGGAAACACCATATATTTT.